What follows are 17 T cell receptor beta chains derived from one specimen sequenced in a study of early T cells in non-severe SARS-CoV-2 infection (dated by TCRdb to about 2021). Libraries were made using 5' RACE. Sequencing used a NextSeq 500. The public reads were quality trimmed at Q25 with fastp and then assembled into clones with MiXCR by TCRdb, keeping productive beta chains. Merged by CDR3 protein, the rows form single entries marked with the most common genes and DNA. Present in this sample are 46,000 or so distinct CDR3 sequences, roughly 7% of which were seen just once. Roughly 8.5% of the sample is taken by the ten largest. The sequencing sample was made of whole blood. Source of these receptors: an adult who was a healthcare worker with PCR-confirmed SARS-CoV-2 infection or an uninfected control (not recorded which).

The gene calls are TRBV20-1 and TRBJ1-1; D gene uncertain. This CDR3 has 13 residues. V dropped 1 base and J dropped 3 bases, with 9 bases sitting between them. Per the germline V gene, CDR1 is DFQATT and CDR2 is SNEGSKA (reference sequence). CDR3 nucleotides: TGCAGTGCTAGAGCAGAATTGGACACTGAAGCTTTCTTT. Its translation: CSARAELDTEAFF.

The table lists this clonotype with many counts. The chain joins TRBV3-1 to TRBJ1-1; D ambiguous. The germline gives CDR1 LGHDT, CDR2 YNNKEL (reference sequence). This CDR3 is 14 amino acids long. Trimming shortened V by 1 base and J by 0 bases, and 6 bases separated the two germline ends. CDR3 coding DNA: TGTGCCAGCAGCCAAGCGGGCTTGAACACTGAAGCTTTCTTT. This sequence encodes CASSQAGLNTEAFF.

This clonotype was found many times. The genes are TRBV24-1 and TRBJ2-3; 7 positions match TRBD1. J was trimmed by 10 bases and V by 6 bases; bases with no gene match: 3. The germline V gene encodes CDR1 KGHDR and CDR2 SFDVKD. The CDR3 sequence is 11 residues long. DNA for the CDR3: TGTGCCACCAGTAGACAGGGCGCGCAGTATTTT. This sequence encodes CATSRQGAQYF.

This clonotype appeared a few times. CDR3 region: CSVERLAAHGTQYF. The DNA for the CDR3 is TGCAGCGTTGAAAGGCTCGCGGCTCATGGGACCCAGTACTTC. V gene TRBV29-1 combines with J gene TRBJ2-5; no clear D gene. Trimming took 2 bases from V and 7 from J, leaving 17 bases between them. The CDR3 sequence is 14 residues long. Germline V gene lookup returns CDR1 SQVTM and CDR2 ANQGSEA.

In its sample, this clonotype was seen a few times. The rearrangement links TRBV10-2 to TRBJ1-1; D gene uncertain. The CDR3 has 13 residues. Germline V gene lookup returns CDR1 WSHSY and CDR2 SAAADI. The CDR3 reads CAETKERDTEAFF. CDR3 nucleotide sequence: TGCGCAGAAACCAAGGAGAGGGACACTGAAGCTTTCTTT.

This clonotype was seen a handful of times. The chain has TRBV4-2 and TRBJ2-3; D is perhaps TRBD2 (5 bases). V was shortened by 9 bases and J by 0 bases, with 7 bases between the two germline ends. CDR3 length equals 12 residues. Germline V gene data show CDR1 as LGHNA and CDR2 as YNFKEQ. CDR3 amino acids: CASGGSTDTQYF. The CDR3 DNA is TGTGCCAGTGGCGGGAGCACAGATACGCAGTATTTT.

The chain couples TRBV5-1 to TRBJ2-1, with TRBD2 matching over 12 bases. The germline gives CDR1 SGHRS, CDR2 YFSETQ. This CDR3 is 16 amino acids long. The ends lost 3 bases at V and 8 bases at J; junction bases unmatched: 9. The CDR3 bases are TGCGCCAGCAGCTGGGGGACTAGCGGGCCCAGGTATGAGCAGTTCTTC. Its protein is CASSWGTSGPRYEQFF. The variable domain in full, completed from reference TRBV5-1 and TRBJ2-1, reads KAGVTQTPRYLIKTRGQQVTLSCSPISGHRSVSWYQQTPGQGLQFLFEYFSETQRNKGNFPGRFSGRQFSNSRSEMNVSTLELGDSALYLCASSWGTSGPRYEQFFGPGTRLTVL.

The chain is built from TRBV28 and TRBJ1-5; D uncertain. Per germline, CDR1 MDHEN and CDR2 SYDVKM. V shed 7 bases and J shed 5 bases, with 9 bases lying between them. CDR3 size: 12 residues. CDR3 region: CASTFSHQPQHF. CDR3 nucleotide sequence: TGTGCCAGCACTTTCTCTCATCAGCCCCAGCATTTT.

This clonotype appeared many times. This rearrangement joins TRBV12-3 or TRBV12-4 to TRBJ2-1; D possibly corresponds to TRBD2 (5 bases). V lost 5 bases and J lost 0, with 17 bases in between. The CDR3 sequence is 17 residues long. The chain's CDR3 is CASSPRLRRGSYNEQFF. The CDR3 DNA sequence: TGTGCCAGCAGTCCTCGATTACGACGGGGCTCCTACAATGAGCAGTTCTTC.

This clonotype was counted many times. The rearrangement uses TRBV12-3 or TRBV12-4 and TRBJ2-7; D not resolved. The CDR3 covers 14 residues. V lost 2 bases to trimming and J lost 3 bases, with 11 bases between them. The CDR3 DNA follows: TGTGCCAGCAGTTTAAGGCTAGAGTACTACGAGCAGTACTTC. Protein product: CASSLRLEYYEQYF.

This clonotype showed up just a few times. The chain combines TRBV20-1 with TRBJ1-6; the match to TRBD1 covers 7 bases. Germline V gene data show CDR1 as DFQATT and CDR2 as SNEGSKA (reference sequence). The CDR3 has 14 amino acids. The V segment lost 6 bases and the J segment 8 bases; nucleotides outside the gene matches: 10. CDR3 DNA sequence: TGCAGTGCCCCCGTAGGGGGCAAAGATTCACCCCTCCACTTT. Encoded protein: CSAPVGGKDSPLHF.

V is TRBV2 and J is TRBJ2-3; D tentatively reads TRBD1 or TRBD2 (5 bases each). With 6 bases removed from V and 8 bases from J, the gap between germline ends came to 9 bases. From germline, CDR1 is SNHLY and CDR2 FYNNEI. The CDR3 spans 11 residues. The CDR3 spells CASRGVGTQYF. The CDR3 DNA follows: TGTGCCAGCAGGGGGGTTGGTACGCAGTATTTT.

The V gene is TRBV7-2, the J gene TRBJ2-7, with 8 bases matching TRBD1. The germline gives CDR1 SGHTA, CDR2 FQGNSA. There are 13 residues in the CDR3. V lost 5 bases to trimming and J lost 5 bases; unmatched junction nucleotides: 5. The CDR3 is CASSRQGSDEQYF. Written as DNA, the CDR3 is TGTGCCAGCAGCCGACAGGGGTCCGACGAGCAGTACTTC.

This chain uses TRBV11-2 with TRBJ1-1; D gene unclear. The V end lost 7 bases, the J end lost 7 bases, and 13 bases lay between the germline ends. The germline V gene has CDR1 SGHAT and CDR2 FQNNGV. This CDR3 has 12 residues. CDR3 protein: CASIYRGGEAFF. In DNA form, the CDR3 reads TGTGCCAGCATCTACCGCGGAGGTGAAGCTTTCTTT.

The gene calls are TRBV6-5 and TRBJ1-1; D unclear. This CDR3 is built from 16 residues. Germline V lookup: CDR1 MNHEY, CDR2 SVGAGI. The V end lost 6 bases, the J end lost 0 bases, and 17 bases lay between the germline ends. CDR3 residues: CASRYRTLGMNTEAFF. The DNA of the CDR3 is TGTGCCAGCAGGTATCGCACACTTGGCATGAACACTGAAGCTTTCTTT.

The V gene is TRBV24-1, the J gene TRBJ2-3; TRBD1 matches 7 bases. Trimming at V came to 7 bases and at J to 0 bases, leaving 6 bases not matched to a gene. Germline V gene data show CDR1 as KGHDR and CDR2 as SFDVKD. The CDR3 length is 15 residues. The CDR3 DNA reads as TGTGCCACCAGAACAGGGGATACTAGCACAGATACGCAGTATTTT. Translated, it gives CATRTGDTSTDTQYF.

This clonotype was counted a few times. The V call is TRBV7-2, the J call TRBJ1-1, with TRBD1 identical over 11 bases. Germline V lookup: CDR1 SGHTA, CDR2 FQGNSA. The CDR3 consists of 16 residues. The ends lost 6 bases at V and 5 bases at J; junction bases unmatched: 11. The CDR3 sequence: CASSAGQGALRTEAFF. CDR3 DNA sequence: TGTGCCAGCAGTGCCGGACAGGGGGCGCTGAGGACTGAAGCTTTCTTT.